Given below is one T cell receptor (beta chain) in context. Its target is unknown. The ends lost 6 bases at V and 3 bases at J; junction bases unmatched: 9. The CDR3 sequence is 15 residues long. From germline, CDR1 is SGHNT and CDR2 YYREEE (reference sequence). This sample is drawn from a study of cytomegalovirus exposure and HLA in healthy donors. At the level of the study: The 120 validation repertoires matched the 600 to 700 first-cohort repertoires in platform, a later analysis reported. General study results and limits: Listed as cytomegalovirus-associated were 164 TCR beta chains. First-cohort TCR clusters tended to co-occur in the 90 to 150 validation repertoires, a later analysis found.

Data came from immunoSEQ multiplex PCR; TCRdb stores just in-frame clones and leaves some out. The sample carries over 100,000 clones, 88% recorded once. The receptor was derived from a woman aged 18-29 years in good health and CMV-seropositive. The V and J genes are TRBV5-4 and TRBJ2-1; TRBD1 aligns across 7 bases. Sequencing input: PBMCs. Here the CDR3 DNA reads TGTGCCAGCAACAACCGAGACAGGGTCTACAATGAGCAGTTCTTC. Translated: CASNNRDRVYNEQFF.